This T cell receptor beta chain came from a study of OX40 agonist ivuxolimab in advanced cancers. Study background: At doses from 0.01 to 10 mg/kg, patients were given intravenous ivuxolimab every 2 weeks. Of the participants, approximately 36% had some prior anti-PD-1, anti-PD-L1 or anti-CTLA-4 therapy, which was allowed.

In germline, CDR1 is SGHTA, CDR2 FQGNSA. The CDR3 extends over 13 amino acids. V was trimmed by 8 bases and J by 0 bases, leaving 10 bases between them. Study conclusions and caveats: The authors did not determine the antigen specificity of the expanded peripheral T cells.

Concerning this clone: What it binds is not known.

Sequenced by immunoSEQ multiplex PCR; TCRdb stores in-frame clones only, minus some. This sample has 23,000 or so clones, with approximately 80% found just once. Autoimmune disease history or systemic immunosuppression was exclusionary. The V call is TRBV7-2, the J call TRBJ1-2; D is ambiguous. The TCR comes from an adult with an advanced solid tumor such as melanoma, head and neck, liver or kidney cancer. The sequenced sample was CD4+ or CD8+ T cells sorted from blood, obtained in a trial of the OX40 agonist ivuxolimab. CDR3 loop: CASLDGSNYGYTF. The CDR3 nucleotides read TGTGCCAGCCTGGACGGATCTAACTATGGCTACACCTTC.